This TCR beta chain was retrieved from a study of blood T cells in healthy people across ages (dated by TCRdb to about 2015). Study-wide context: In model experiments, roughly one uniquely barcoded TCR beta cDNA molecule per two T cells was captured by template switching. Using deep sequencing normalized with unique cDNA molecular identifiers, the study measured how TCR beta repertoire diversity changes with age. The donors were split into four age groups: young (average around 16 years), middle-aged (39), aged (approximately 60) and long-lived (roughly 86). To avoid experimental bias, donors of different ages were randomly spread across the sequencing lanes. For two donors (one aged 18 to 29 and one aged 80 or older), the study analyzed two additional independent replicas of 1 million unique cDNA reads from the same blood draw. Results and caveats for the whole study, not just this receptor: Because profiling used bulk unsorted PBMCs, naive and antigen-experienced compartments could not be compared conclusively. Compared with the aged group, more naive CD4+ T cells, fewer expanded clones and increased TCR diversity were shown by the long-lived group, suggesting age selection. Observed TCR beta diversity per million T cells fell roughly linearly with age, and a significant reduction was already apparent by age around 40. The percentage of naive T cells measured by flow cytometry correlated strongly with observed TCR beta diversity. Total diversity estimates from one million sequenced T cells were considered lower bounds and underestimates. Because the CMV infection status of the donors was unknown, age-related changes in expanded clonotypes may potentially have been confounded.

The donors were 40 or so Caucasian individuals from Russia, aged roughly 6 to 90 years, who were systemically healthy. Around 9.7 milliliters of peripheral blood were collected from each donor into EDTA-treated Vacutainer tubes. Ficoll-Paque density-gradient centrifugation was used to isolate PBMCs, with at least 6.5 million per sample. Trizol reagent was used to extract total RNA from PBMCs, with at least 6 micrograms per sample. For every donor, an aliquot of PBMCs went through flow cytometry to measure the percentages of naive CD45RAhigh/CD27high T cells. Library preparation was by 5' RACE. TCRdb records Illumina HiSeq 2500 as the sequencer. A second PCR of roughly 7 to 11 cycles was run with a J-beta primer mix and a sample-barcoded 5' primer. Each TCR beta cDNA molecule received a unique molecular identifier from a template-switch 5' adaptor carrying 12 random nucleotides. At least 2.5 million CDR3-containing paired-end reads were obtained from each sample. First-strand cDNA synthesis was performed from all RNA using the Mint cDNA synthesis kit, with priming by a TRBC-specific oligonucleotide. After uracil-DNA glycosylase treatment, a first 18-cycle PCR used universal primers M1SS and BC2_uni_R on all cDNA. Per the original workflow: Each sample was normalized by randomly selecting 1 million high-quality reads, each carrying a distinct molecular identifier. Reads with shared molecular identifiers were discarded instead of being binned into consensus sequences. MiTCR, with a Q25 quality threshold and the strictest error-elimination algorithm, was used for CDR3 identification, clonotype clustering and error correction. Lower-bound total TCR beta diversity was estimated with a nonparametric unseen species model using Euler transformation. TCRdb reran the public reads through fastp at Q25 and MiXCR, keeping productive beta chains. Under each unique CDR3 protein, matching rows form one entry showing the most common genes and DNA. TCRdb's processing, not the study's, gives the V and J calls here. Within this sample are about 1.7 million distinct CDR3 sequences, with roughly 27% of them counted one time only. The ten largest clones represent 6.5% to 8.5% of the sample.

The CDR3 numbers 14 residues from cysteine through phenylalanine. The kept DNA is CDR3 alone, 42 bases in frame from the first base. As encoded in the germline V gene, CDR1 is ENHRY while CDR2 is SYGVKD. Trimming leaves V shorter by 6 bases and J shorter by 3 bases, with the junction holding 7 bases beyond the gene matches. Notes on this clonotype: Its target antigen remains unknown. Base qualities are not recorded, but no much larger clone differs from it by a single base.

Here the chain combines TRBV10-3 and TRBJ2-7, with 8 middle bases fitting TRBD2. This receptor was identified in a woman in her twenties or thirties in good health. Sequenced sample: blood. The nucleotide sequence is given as TGTGCCATCAGCCCAAGCGGGGGAAGCTACGAGCAGTACTTC. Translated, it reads CAISPSGGSYEQYF.